This T cell receptor beta chain was retrieved from a study of neurological immune-mediated disorders. As for time point: technical triplicate 1. Fewer than 1.2 million sorted CD4+ or CD8+ T cells made each library. Study-wide results and limits: There were no CDR3 amino acid sequences shared by expanded clones across subjects, a result suggesting private repertoires in all groups.

This clonotype was detected ten times or more. Its antigen is as yet unknown. MiXCR, applied by TCRdb to the 5' RACE reads, yields one record per CDR3 protein. The data hold tens of thousands of distinct CDR3 sequences, with 13% observed a single time. The V and J ends lost 3 bases and 5 bases respectively, with 19 bases between them. This CDR3 comprises 15 residues. CDR1 and CDR2 (germline): DFQATT, SNEGSKA (reference sequence). The TCR was taken from a female donor with HTLV-1-associated myelopathy (HAM/TSP). The material sequenced was CD4+ T cells from blood. The rearrangement joins TRBV20-1 to TRBJ2-5, with D possibly TRBD2 on 6 matching bases. CDR3 region: CSASGPGLGGETQYF. Here the CDR3 DNA reads TGCAGTGCTAGTGGGCCGGGACTTGGGGGGGAGACCCAGTACTTC.